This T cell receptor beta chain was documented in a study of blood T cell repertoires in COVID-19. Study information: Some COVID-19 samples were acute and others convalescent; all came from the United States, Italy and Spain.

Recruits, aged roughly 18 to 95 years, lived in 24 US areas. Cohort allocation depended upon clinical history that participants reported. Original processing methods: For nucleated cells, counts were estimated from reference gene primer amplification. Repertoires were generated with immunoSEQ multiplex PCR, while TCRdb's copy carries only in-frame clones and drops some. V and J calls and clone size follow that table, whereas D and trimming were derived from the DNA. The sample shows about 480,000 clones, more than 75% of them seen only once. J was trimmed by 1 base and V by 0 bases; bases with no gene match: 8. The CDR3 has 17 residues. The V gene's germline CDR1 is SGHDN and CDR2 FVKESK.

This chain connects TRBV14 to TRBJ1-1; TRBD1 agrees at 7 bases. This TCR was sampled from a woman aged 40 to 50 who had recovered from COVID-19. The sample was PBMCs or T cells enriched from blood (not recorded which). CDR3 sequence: CASSQEGQIGWNTEAFF. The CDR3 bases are TGTGCCAGCAGCCAAGAGGGACAGATAGGATGGAACACTGAAGCTTTCTTT.